These T cell receptor beta chains were read from a single sample in a study of T cell responses to AZD1222 COVID-19 vaccine. Sequenced by immunoSEQ multiplex PCR; TCRdb stores in-frame clones only, minus some. The table records roughly 140,000 clones, approximately 90% of them present only once. The sequencing used peripheral blood, collected 28 days after the second AZD1222 dose. These receptors came from an adult who received the AZD1222 COVID-19 vaccine. CDR3s include the opening cysteine and the closing phenylalanine or tryptophan. D genes are given only for firm matches. A row's size may be missing; if present it is once, few, many or a size class.

V gene,clone size,D gene,J gene,CDR3 protein,CDR3 DNA
TRBV5-4,.,TRBD2,TRBJ2-1,CASSLGGSGYNEQFF,TGTGCCAGCAGCTTGGGCGGGAGTGGTTACAATGAGCAGTTCTTC
TRBV7-2,.,TRBD1,TRBJ2-4,CASSSGTGGDIQYF,TGTGCCAGCAGCTCTGGGACAGGAGGAGACATTCAGTACTTC
TRBV2,.,.,TRBJ1-1,CASSDETGGATEAFF,TGTGCCAGCAGTGACGAAACAGGTGGAGCCACTGAAGCTTTCTTT
TRBV30,few,.,TRBJ2-3,CAWMGESGTDTQYF,TGTGCCTGGATGGGGGAGTCAGGAACAGATACGCAGTATTTT
TRBV27,.,TRBD1,TRBJ1-6,CASSSAGGSYNSPLHF,TGTGCCAGCAGTTCGGCAGGGGGGAGCTATAATTCACCCCTCCACTTT
TRBV11-2,.,.,TRBJ1-2,CASSSRTDSYGYTF,TGTGCCAGCAGCTCACGGACAGATAGCTATGGCTACACCTTC
TRBV5-4,.,TRBD1,TRBJ1-4,CASSSGTATNEKLFF,TGTGCCAGCAGCTCTGGGACAGCAACTAATGAAAAACTGTTTTTT
TRBV7-9,once,.,TRBJ1-3,CASMDVTSGNTIYF,TGTGCCAGCATGGACGTTACTTCTGGAAACACCATATATTTT
TRBV2,.,.,TRBJ2-1,CASSEAPGASYNEQFF,TGTGCCAGCAGTGAAGCGCCAGGAGCCAGCTACAATGAGCAGTTCTTC
TRBV6-6,.,TRBD1,TRBJ2-1,CASRQGAWEQFF,TGTGCCAGCAGACAGGGGGCTTGGGAGCAGTTCTTC
TRBV7-9,.,TRBD1,TRBJ1-4,CASSLGSTGSEKLFF,TGTGCCAGCAGCTTAGGCTCGACAGGGTCGGAAAAACTGTTTTTT
TRBV7-3,.,TRBD2,TRBJ2-1,CASSPSLAGVFNEQFF,TGTGCCAGCAGCCCAAGCCTAGCGGGAGTATTCAATGAGCAGTTCTTC
TRBV28,.,TRBD1,TRBJ1-5,CASRQGTGRLGSNQPQHF,TGTGCCAGCAGGCAAGGGACAGGGAGGTTAGGGAGCAATCAGCCCCAGCATTTT
TRBV5-6,.,.,TRBJ2-7,CASSLGPNGYEQYF,TGTGCCAGCAGCTTGGGACCTAATGGGTACGAGCAGTACTTC
TRBV3-1/TRBV3-2,.,.,TRBJ2-5,CASRTRGGETQYF,TGTGCCAGCAGGACCAGGGGTGGGGAGACCCAGTACTTC
TRBV7-7,.,TRBD2,TRBJ2-1,CASSLGLAGVYNEQFF,TGTGCTAGCAGCTTAGGGCTAGCGGGAGTGTACAATGAGCAGTTCTTC
TRBV7-8,.,.,TRBJ2-5,CASSRGRGSETQYF,TGTGCCAGCAGCCGAGGCCGGGGGTCGGAGACCCAGTACTTC
TRBV29-1,.,.,TRBJ2-6,CSVERDSGANVLTF,TGCAGCGTTGAGAGGGACTCTGGGGCCAACGTCCTGACTTTC
TRBV21-1,.,.,TRBJ2-7,CASSKGEGLGSGYEQYF,TGTGCCAGCAGCAAAGGGGAGGGCTTAGGGTCTGGGTACGAGCAGTACTTC
TRBV5-1,.,.,TRBJ1-2,CASKEGISIANYGYTF,TGCGCCAGCAAGGAGGGCATATCAATAGCTAACTATGGCTACACCTTC
TRBV5-1,.,.,TRBJ2-2,CASSFGAGTGFTGELFF,TGCGCCAGCAGCTTTGGAGCCGGGACGGGATTTACCGGGGAGCTGTTTTTT
TRBV10-3,.,TRBD2,TRBJ2-1,CAISEWRASGVGYNEQFF,TGTGCCATCAGTGAGTGGAGGGCTAGCGGCGTTGGGTACAATGAGCAGTTCTTC
TRBV6-5,.,.,TRBJ1-1,CASIANTEAFF,TGTGCCAGCATCGCGAACACTGAAGCTTTCTTT
TRBV7-2,.,.,TRBJ1-3,CASLRGNTIYF,TGTGCCAGTCTTCGAGGAAACACCATATATTTT
TRBV4-3,.,.,TRBJ1-3,CASGGGTTGNTIYF,TGCGCCAGCGGAGGGGGGACGACTGGAAACACCATATATTTT
TRBV27,once,.,TRBJ1-4,CASHPRGSGSTNEKLFF,TGTGCCAGCCACCCGAGGGGATCAGGTTCAACTAATGAAAAACTGTTTTTT
TRBV19,.,.,TRBJ2-3,CASSRPVGPGHQSSTDTQYF,TGTGCCAGTAGCAGACCGGTGGGGCCCGGACACCAATCTAGCACAGATACGCAGTATTTT
TRBV6-5,.,TRBD2,TRBJ2-1,CASRLAGTTGEQFF,TGTGCCAGCAGACTAGCGGGGACTACAGGTGAGCAGTTCTTC
TRBV18,.,.,TRBJ1-3,CASSPGEFSGNTIYF,TGTGCCAGCTCACCAGGGGAATTCTCTGGAAACACCATATATTTT
TRBV9,.,.,TRBJ2-2,CASSVVQDTGELFF,TGTGCCAGCAGCGTAGTACAGGACACCGGGGAGCTGTTTTTT
TRBV10-3,.,.,TRBJ2-5,CAIRRQEGTQYF,TGTGCCATCAGGAGACAGGAAGGGACCCAGTACTTC
TRBV28,.,TRBD1,TRBJ2-2,CASTSLGTGGGTGELFF,TGTGCCAGCACATCCCTCGGGACAGGGGGTGGCACCGGGGAGCTGTTTTTT
TRBV28,.,TRBD1,TRBJ1-3,CASRGLDRGEKGNTIYF,TGTGCCAGCAGGGGCCTGGACAGGGGTGAAAAAGGAAACACCATATATTTT
TRBV4-2,.,.,TRBJ2-4,CASSLAKNIQYF,TGTGCCAGCAGCCTAGCCAAAAACATTCAGTACTTC
TRBV9,.,.,TRBJ2-1,CASSRGEGGEQFF,TGTGCCAGCAGCCGAGGAGAGGGCGGTGAGCAGTTCTTC
TRBV19,.,TRBD1,TRBJ2-5,CASSTGTGGKTQYF,TGTGCCAGTAGCACCGGGACAGGGGGAAAGACCCAGTACTTC
TRBV5-5,.,.,TRBJ1-5,CASSSDRNSNQPQHF,TGTGCCAGCAGCTCCGACAGAAATAGCAATCAGCCCCAGCATTTT
TRBV6-1,.,TRBD2,TRBJ2-7,CASRVLADSYEQYF,TGTGCCAGCAGGGTGCTAGCGGACTCCTACGAGCAGTACTTC
TRBV2,.,.,TRBJ1-1,CASMDSSYKNTEAFF,TGTGCCAGCATGGACAGCAGCTATAAAAACACTGAAGCTTTCTTT
TRBV7-2,.,.,TRBJ2-5,CASSLAGGQETQYF,TGTGCCAGCAGCTTAGCGGGGGGCCAAGAGACCCAGTACTTC
TRBV30,.,.,TRBJ2-5,CAWSYGAYQETQYF,TGTGCCTGGAGTTATGGAGCGTACCAAGAGACCCAGTACTTC
TRBV5-4,.,.,TRBJ1-5,CASSLDGQSNQPQHF,TGTGCCAGCAGCTTGGACGGACAGAGCAATCAGCCCCAGCATTTT
TRBV13,.,.,TRBJ1-1,CASSNQGRSTEAFF,TGTGCCAGCAGCAACCAGGGGCGAAGCACTGAAGCTTTCTTT
TRBV5-1,few,.,TRBJ1-5,CASSLTGTAGNQPQHF,TGCGCCAGCAGCCTAACTGGGACGGCGGGCAATCAGCCCCAGCATTTT
TRBV14,once,.,TRBJ2-1,CASSQVGTPKQFF,TGTGCCAGCAGCCAGGTCGGGACACCGAAGCAGTTCTTC
TRBV3-1/TRBV3-2,.,.,TRBJ2-2,CASSQPANTGELFF,TGTGCCAGCAGCCAACCAGCGAACACCGGGGAGCTGTTTTTT
TRBV7-9,few,TRBD1,TRBJ1-2,CASSLQGGDYGYTF,TGTGCCAGCAGCCTACAGGGGGGCGACTATGGCTACACCTTC
TRBV10-3,.,.,TRBJ1-1,CAISESTAEAFF,TGTGCCATCAGTGAGTCGACCGCCGAAGCTTTCTTT
TRBV5-4,medium-sized,.,TRBJ1-2,CASSFRGPYGYTF,TGTGCCAGCAGCTTCCGGGGCCCATATGGCTACACCTTC
TRBV19,.,.,TRBJ2-7,CAGRRRTYEQYF,TGTGCCGGCCGTCGCCGAACCTACGAGCAGTACTTC